This T cell receptor beta chain was sequenced during a study of cytomegalovirus exposure and HLA in healthy donors. Study-wide background: The platform used for the 110 or so validation repertoires matched that of the approximately 620 first-cohort repertoires, a later analysis reported.

Findings and caveats of the study: Cytomegalovirus-associated TCR beta chains were listed, numbering 150 to 200. The classifier reportedly diagnosed cytomegalovirus status with high specificity and sensitivity.

The CDR3 consists of 15 residues. The table lists this clone with a count of one. Its target is unknown. TCRdb keeps only in-frame clones here, not all; method: immunoSEQ multiplex PCR. Of fewer than 150,000 clones detected, just over 85% appear once; the ten largest clones hold roughly 7.7%. This receptor was identified in a young woman in good health and CMV-seropositive. The sample comprised PBMCs. The V call is TRBV12-1, the J call TRBJ2-7; TRBD2 is the table's D call and was not checked against the DNA. TRBV12-1 is a recognized pseudogene. This CDR3 is CASSFCGPRASEQYF. In nucleotides, the CDR3 is TGTGCCAGCAGCTTTTGCGGTCCGCGGGCAAGCGAGCAGTACTTC.